These 12 T cell receptor beta chains were all obtained from the same sample, sequenced in a study of persistence of HIV-infected CD4 T cells. For these TCRs, the target antigens are not known. Lysates of CMV-infected fibroblasts at roughly 10 ug/mL stimulated these cells. CD40L-negative CD69-negative CD45RO-high memory CD4+ T cells were sorted as populations depleted of antigen-responding cells. This was the immunoSEQ version 4 assay in survey mode. Profiled with immunoSEQ multiplex PCR; TCRdb holds only in-frame clones, not every one. The repertoire holds over 30,000 clones, with around 76% as singletons. The sequences come from CD4+ T cells sorted from PBMCs after roughly 19-hour stimulation, collected from a patient who received antiretroviral therapy. The receptor source for this set is an adult woman with HIV who was CMV-seropositive.

The rearrangement uses TRBV12-3 or TRBV12-4 and TRBJ1-1, with D perhaps TRBD1 (5 bases). The CDR3 consists of 13 residues. Trimming removed 3 bases at V and 1 base at J, with 6 bases between. The CDR3 protein is CASSFGGNTEAFF. As DNA, the CDR3 is TGTGCCAGCAGTTTCGGGGGGAACACTGAAGCTTTCTTT.

This clone is a singleton in its sample. CDR3 in DNA: TGTGCCAGCAGGAGGACAAGCGGACGCTACGAGCAGTACTTC. Translating gives CASRRTSGRYEQYF. The chain recombines TRBV6-1 with TRBJ2-7, with D perhaps matching TRBD1 or TRBD2 (5 bases each). Trimming removed 6 bases at V and 3 bases at J, with 15 bases between. The CDR3 is 14 amino acids. CDR1 MNHNS and CDR2 SASEGT come from the germline V gene.

The chain is built from TRBV19 and TRBJ2-6, with TRBD1 as a possible D gene (5 bases). The V and J ends lost 8 bases and 2 bases respectively, with 10 bases between them. This CDR3 has 14 residues. The germline V gene encodes CDR1 LNHDA and CDR2 SQIVND (reference sequence). The chain's CDR3 is CASGATAGANVLTF. The CDR3, as DNA: TGTGCCAGTGGGGCGACAGCTGGGGCCAACGTCCTGACTTTC.

J is TRBJ2-5 and V is TRBV7-2; 7 positions agree with TRBD2. Looked up from germline, CDR1 is SGHTA and CDR2 is FQGNSA. The V segment lost 0 bases and the J segment 4 bases; nucleotides outside the gene matches: 2. The CDR3 consists of 14 residues. The CDR3 DNA reads as TGTGCCAGCAGCTTAGCACTAGCGCTAGAGACCCAGTACTTC. Translated: CASSLALALETQYF.

The gene calls are TRBV7-2 and TRBJ2-5; 15 nucleotides agree with TRBD2. Trimming removed 5 bases from V and 4 bases from J; junction bases left unmatched: 5. From germline, CDR1 is SGHTA and CDR2 FQGNSA. The CDR3 has 16 amino acids. The CDR3 is CASSRTSGGAVETQYF. CDR3 coding DNA: TGTGCCAGCAGCCGGACTAGCGGGGGGGCAGTAGAGACCCAGTACTTC.

The chain recombines TRBV2 with TRBJ2-1, with 8 bases fitting TRBD2. The CDR3 sequence is 15 residues long. Germline V gives CDR1 SNHLY, CDR2 FYNNEI. V shed 2 bases, J shed 5 bases, and the junction held 5 bases outside the gene matches. In DNA form, the CDR3 reads TGTGCCAGCAGTGAACGTAGCGGGGCGAACAATGAGCAGTTCTTC. Its translation: CASSERSGANNEQFF.

The CDR3 loop is CASSYYLLGQQFF. CDR3 nucleotides: TGTGCCAGCAGTTACTACTTGCTCGGACAGCAGTTCTTC. V and J are TRBV6-5 and TRBJ2-1; D is ambiguous. The CDR3 has 13 amino acids. The germline V gene encodes CDR1 MNHEY and CDR2 SVGAGI. With 1 base removed from V and 11 bases from J, the gap between germline ends came to 12 bases.

The rearrangement uses TRBV7-9 and TRBJ1-3, with 9 nucleotides matching TRBD1. With 5 bases clipped from V and 2 bases from J, the junction kept 7 bases outside the gene matches. The CDR3 sequence is 16 residues long. Germline-derived CDR1 and CDR2 are SEHNR and FQNEAQ (reference sequence). As DNA, the CDR3 is TGTGCCAGCAGCCAAGGGACAGGGAGGGCTGGAAACACCATATATTTT. The encoded protein is CASSQGTGRAGNTIYF. The full variable domain, in which reference TRBV7-9 and TRBJ1-3 provide the parts outside the CDR3, is DTGVSQNPRHKITKRGQNVTFRCDPISEHNRLYWYRQTLGQGPEFLTYFQNEAQLEKSRLLSDRFSAERPKGSFSTLEIQRTEQGDSAMYLCASSQGTGRAGNTIYFGEGSWLTVV.

The rearrangement uses TRBV6-6 and TRBJ1-1; 8 bases fit TRBD1. V shed 5 bases and J 7 bases; nucleotides not matched to a gene: 3. CDR1 is MNHNY, CDR2 SVGAGI, per germline (reference sequence). This CDR3 region has 12 residues. DNA of the CDR3: TGTGCCAGCAGTCGAGGACAGGGTGAAGCTTTCTTT. Translation gives CASSRGQGEAFF.

The chain has TRBV5-1 and TRBJ1-4; D perhaps matches TRBD1 (6 bases). In germline, CDR1 is SGHRS, CDR2 YFSETQ. V was trimmed by 0 bases and J by 6 bases, leaving 9 bases between them. The CDR3 runs 14 residues. The CDR3 loop reads CASSLAWTDEKLFF. Here the CDR3 DNA reads TGCGCCAGCAGCTTGGCCTGGACAGATGAAAAACTGTTTTTT.

The CDR3 DNA follows: TGCGCCAGCAGCCAAAAGAGGGTGGGAGGAAACACCATATATTTT. Translating gives CASSQKRVGGNTIYF. This sequence joins TRBV4-3 and TRBJ1-3; no reliable D call. V lost 2 bases, J lost 4 bases, and 12 bases lay in between. The CDR3 is 15 residues long. Germline CDR1 reads LGHNA; CDR2 reads YSLEER.

The chain combines TRBV5-6 with TRBJ2-1, with TRBD2 identical over 9 bases. V shed 6 bases, J shed 4 bases, and the junction held 5 bases outside the gene matches. Germline CDR1 SGHDT, CDR2 YYEEEE. The CDR3 extends over 14 amino acids. For the CDR3, the DNA is TGTGCCAGCACTCAGCGGGGGGCTTACAATGAGCAGTTCTTC. It is translated as CASTQRGAYNEQFF.